Described below is a single TCR beta chain sequence and its context. What it binds is not known. Amplification used 60 Vbeta primers and 13 Jbeta primers. Using immunoSEQ multiplex PCR, the repertoire was profiled, and TCRdb retains in-frame clones only, with some absent. This sample yields 100,000 to 150,000 clones, of which more than 65% are seen a single time; 5.8% belongs to the top ten. This sample is part of a study of cytomegalovirus exposure and HLA in healthy donors. The ends were cut back, 6 bases at V and 7 bases at J, with 16 bases in the middle. Germline CDR1 and CDR2: SQVTM and ANQGSEA. This CDR3 region has 14 residues. Whole-study findings and limits: High sensitivity and specificity were reportedly achieved when the classifier diagnosed cytomegalovirus status. Previous analysis showed most TCR beta V segments were productive about 87% or about 30% of the time.

The origin of this receptor is a man aged 18 to 30 in good health and CMV-seropositive. The chain links TRBV29-1 to TRBJ1-6; TRBD1 is a possible D gene (5 bases). Specimen: PBMCs. The CDR3 sequence is CSVQVGGRNSPLHF. The DNA of the CDR3 is TGCAGCGTCCAAGTCGGGGGGAGGAATTCACCCCTCCACTTT.